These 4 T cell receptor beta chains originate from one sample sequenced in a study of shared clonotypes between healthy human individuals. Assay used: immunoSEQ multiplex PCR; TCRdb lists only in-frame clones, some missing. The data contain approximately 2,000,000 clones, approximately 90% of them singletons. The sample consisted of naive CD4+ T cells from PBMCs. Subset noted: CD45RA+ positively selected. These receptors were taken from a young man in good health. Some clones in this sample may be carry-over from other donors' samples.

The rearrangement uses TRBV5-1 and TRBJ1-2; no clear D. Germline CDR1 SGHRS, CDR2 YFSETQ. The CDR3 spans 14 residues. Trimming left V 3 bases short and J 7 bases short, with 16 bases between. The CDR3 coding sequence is TGCGCCAGCAGCTCACAGTATCCTCATTCTGGCTACACCTTC. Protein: CASSSQYPHSGYTF.

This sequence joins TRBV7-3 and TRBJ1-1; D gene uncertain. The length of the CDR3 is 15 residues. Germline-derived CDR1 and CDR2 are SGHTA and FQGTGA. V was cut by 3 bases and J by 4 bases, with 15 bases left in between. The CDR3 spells CASSLSSSAPTEAFF. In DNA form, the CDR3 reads TGTGCCAGCAGCTTGAGTTCCTCAGCGCCCACTGAAGCTTTCTTT.

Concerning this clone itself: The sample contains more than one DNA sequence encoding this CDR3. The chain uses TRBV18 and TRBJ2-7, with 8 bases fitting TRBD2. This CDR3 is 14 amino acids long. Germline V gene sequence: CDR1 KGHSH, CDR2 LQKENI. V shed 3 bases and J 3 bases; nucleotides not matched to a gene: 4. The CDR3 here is CASSPSGSGYEQYF. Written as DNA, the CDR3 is TGTGCCAGCTCACCGAGCGGGAGCGGCTACGAGCAGTACTTC.

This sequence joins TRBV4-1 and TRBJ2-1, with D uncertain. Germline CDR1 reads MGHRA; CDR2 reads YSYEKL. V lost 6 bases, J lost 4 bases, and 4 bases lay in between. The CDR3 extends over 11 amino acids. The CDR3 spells CASSRYNEQFF. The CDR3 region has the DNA TGCGCCAGCAGTCGGTACAATGAGCAGTTCTTC.